This T cell receptor beta chain was documented in a study of T cells in Graves' hyperthyroidism and ophthalmopathy (dated by TCRdb to the late 2010s). Notes on the research overall: Peripheral blood was sampled at the time of initial diagnosis, prior to any treatment. TCR Vbeta CDR3 sequencing of 140 or so peripheral blood samples (over 40 ophthalmopathy, 70 to 85 hyperthyroidism and around 17 progressor patients) is reported in the paper. Once sampling was done, hyperthyroidism patients were given methimazole at a starting dose of 30 mg daily, whereas ophthalmopathy patients were given high-dose intravenous methylprednisolone. The study also compared thyroid tissue and blood T-cell repertoires from several Graves' hyperthyroidism patients. To identify distinguishing TCR V-J signatures, a discovery cohort of about 100 patients was used, comprising 40 to 45 with Graves' ophthalmopathy and some 60 with stable Graves' hyperthyroidism. An independent validation cohort of 18 to 20 hyperthyroidism patients and about 15 patients who later progressed to ophthalmopathy tested prospective prediction of ophthalmopathy. The 95 to 100 discovery patients were divided at random into training and test sets in a 7:3 ratio.

TCR beta CDR3 regions were amplified from RNA transcripts. A first-round RT-PCR of the TCR CDR3 used the HTBI primer set with the Qiagen OneStep RT-PCR kit. Libraries were constructed in a second round of multiplex PCR, after which size selection and purification were carried out. Sequencing of the libraries was done on an Illumina HiSeq2000 using paired-end 100 bp reads. For the original study's pipeline: SOAPnuke was used to process the raw data, with reads discarded if the reads contained adapters or uncalled bases, had a mean Phred below 15, or lacked an exact constant-primer or identifier match. High-quality paired reads were merged using COPE v1.2.5, and each unique nucleotide sequence was defined as a clonotype. MiTCR v1.1 was used to align clonotypes to the IMGT TRBV, TRBD and TRBJ reference segments. Analysis was restricted to V-J combinations with a frequency above 0.0001, which covered just over 98% of repertoires. The TCS score was defined as the ratio of F50 (clonal expansion) to E x V (chaos), calculated using BLOSUM62-based TCRdist between CDR3 peptides within each V-J. Welch's t-statistics and random forest reduced fewer than 600 V-J features to roughly 13, which were used in a naive Bayes classifier (R e1071). TCRdb handled the public reads itself, with Q25 trimming in fastp and clone calling in MiXCR, and kept productive beta chains. Each CDR3 protein gets just one entry, which takes the most common genes and DNA from the rows behind it. The V and J calls were not made by the authors but by TCRdb's processing. The sample table holds some 440,000 distinct CDR3 sequences, of which around 16% were seen once. Clones ranked in the top ten supply around 7.3% of the sample.

Stable Graves' hyperthyroidism was defined as no progression to ophthalmopathy during 18 months of follow-up. Hyperthyroidism patients were newly diagnosed, with disease duration under 2 months, and aged 18 to 65 years. Any patient with an uncontrolled infection, another autoimmune disease, pregnancy or lactation was excluded. Diagnoses were based on clinical symptoms, serum thyroxine and TRAb, thyroid ultrasound and orbital computed tomography. Ficoll-Paque density gradient centrifugation was used to isolate PBMCs from around 10 ml of fresh peripheral blood. Trizol reagent was used to extract total RNA, and RNA quality was then checked on an Agilent 2100 Bioanalyzer. Summary of the overall study and its limitations: Ophthalmopathy was separated from stable hyperthyroidism by a 13 V-J signature model, with approximately 86% sensitivity and roughly 81% specificity obtained in cross-validation and 80%/75% obtained in testing. In validation, progression to ophthalmopathy was predicted by the model with 70.59% sensitivity and around 75% specificity, a median of approximately 6.5 months before onset. Sample size was not statistically predetermined, and investigators were not blinded to group allocation. Most expanded thyroid clonotypes (frequency above 0.001) were also detected in blood, suggesting blood repertoires may reflect thyroid immune responses.

From a lookup of the germline V gene (reference sequence), CDR1 and CDR2 are SEHNR and FQNEAQ. There are 16 amino acids in the CDR3, from cysteine to phenylalanine inclusive. The CDR3 DNA has 48 bases and is translated from base 1. Trimming removed 5 bases from V and 2 bases from J; the gene matches leave 3 bases unexplained. This clonotype was recorded at least ten times. The antigen it binds to is not known. There are no base qualities to consult, and no much larger clone falls within one base. The clonotype originates from a woman aged 18-29 years with Graves' hyperthyroidism. The rearrangement combines TRBV7-9 with TRBJ2-2, and TRBD2 aligns with 12 junction nucleotides. The sequencing input was blood. The sequenced DNA: TGTGCCAGCAGCGGACTAGCGGGGATTAACACCGGGGAGCTGTTTTTT. Its amino acids are CASSGLAGINTGELFF.